One and the same sample provided the 22 T cell receptor beta chains below, sequenced in a study of monozygotic twins with inflammatory bowel disease. TCRdb re-called the 5' RACE reads and catalogs CDR3 proteins one per entry, DNA excluded. This table holds about 160,000 distinct CDR3 sequences. The sequenced material came from blood. These receptor sequences come from a human donor with ulcerative colitis or Crohn's disease, or a healthy co-twin of an affected twin (not recorded which).

The chain uses TRBV2 and TRBJ1-1; TCRdb calls TRBD1, which cannot be checked without DNA. CDR1 SNHLY and CDR2 FYNNEI come from the germline V gene. The CDR3 contains 13 residues. CDR3 sequence: CASIRAMNTEAFF.

The V call is TRBV5-1, the J call TRBJ1-6; TCRdb's D call of TRBD1 is untestable without DNA. Germline V gene data show CDR1 as SGHRS and CDR2 as YFSETQ. This CDR3 region has 21 residues. The CDR3 region is CASSLVRGGQSKSTLYSPLHF. The full variable domain, rest sourced from reference TRBV5-1 and TRBJ1-6, is KAGVTQTPRYLIKTRGQQVTLSCSPISGHRSVSWYQQTPGQGLQFLFEYFSETQRNKGNFPGRFSGRQFSNSRSEMNVSTLELGDSALYLCASSLVRGGQSKSTLYSPLHFGNGTRLTVT.

The J gene is TRBJ2-7, the V gene TRBV7-8. Per germline, CDR1 SGHVS and CDR2 FQNEAQ. There are 13 residues in the CDR3. CDR3 loop: CASSSSGVYEQYF.

The chain couples TRBV28 to TRBJ2-6; the TCRdb call, TRBD1, lacks DNA for checking. From germline, CDR1 is MDHEN and CDR2 SYDVKM. The CDR3 totals 17 residues. CDR3 amino acids: CASRLIRGRAGANVLTF.

The rearrangement joins TRBV20-1 to TRBJ2-3; lacking DNA, the TRBD2 call made by TCRdb goes unchecked. Looked up from germline, CDR1 is DFQATT and CDR2 is SNEGSKA (reference sequence). This CDR3 spans 15 amino acids. This chain's CDR3 is CSAKERASSTDTQYF.

The chain couples TRBV4-3 to TRBJ2-1. The CDR3 is 13 residues long. The germline gives CDR1 LGHNA, CDR2 YSLEER. CDR3: CASSQDSQREQFF.

The J gene is TRBJ2-3, the V gene TRBV12-3 or TRBV12-4; the TCRdb call, TRBD2, lacks DNA for checking. This CDR3 has 17 residues. CDR3 protein: CASSLGSGRFGTDTQYF.

This CDR3 is CASAILGSGGNEQFF. The V and J genes are TRBV12-3 or TRBV12-4 and TRBJ2-1; TCRdb calls TRBD2, which cannot be checked without DNA. This CDR3 comprises 15 residues.

The gene calls are TRBV20-1 and TRBJ2-5; TCRdb returns TRBD2, unconfirmable since there is no DNA. This CDR3 comprises 14 residues. Germline CDR1 reads DFQATT; CDR2 reads SNEGSKA (reference sequence). CDR3 protein: CSAGTSGRTETQYF.

V and J are TRBV5-1 and TRBJ2-5; TCRdb designates TRBD2, a call that cannot be tested without DNA. This CDR3 spans 15 amino acids. CDR1 is SGHRS and CDR2 is YFSETQ in the germline V gene. The CDR3 region is CASSLVGLSEETQYF.

The CDR3 sequence: CATSSESGTGELFF. The chain recombines TRBV15 with TRBJ2-2; absent DNA, TCRdb's TRBD2 call cannot be checked. The CDR3 is 14 residues long. Germline V lookup: CDR1 LNHNV, CDR2 YYDKDF (reference sequence).

V and J are TRBV20-1 and TRBJ2-7; TCRdb indicates TRBD2, and absent DNA this call remains unverified. The CDR3 runs 14 residues. The germline V gene has CDR1 DFQATT and CDR2 SNEGSKA (reference sequence). This CDR3 is CSAPSRGVPYEQYF.

This sequence joins TRBV7-2 and TRBJ2-3; the TRBD1 assignment by TCRdb is unverifiable without DNA. Looked up from germline, CDR1 is SGHTA and CDR2 is FQGNSA. The CDR3 has 15 residues. CDR3 region: CASSLEGEYTDTQYF.

The gene calls are TRBV5-1 and TRBJ1-3. CDR3 length: 15 residues. CDR1 is SGHRS, CDR2 YFSETQ, per germline. CDR3 sequence reads: CASSELTGSGNTIYF.

The V gene is TRBV5-1, the J gene TRBJ2-3. The CDR3 covers 14 residues. Germline assignment: CDR1 SGHRS and CDR2 YFSETQ. CDR3 residues: CASSWAGYTDTQYF.

V and J are TRBV7-8 and TRBJ2-7. Looked up from germline, CDR1 is SGHVS and CDR2 is FQNEAQ. This CDR3 is built from 13 residues. The CDR3 loop reads CASSLGNTYEQYF.

This chain connects TRBV7-2 to TRBJ2-1. The CDR3 covers 13 residues. Germline lookup yields CDR1 SGHTA and CDR2 FQGNSA. This CDR3 is CASKVASYNEQFF.

The chain recombines TRBV29-1 with TRBJ2-7. From germline, CDR1 is SQVTM and CDR2 ANQGSEA. This CDR3 has 12 amino acids. CDR3: CSVEEQSYEQYF.

The rearrangement links TRBV18 to TRBJ2-7; absent DNA, TCRdb's TRBD1 call cannot be checked. This CDR3 has 15 residues. Germline values: CDR1 KGHSH, CDR2 LQKENI. The CDR3: CASQLVPGQGNEQYF.

This rearrangement joins TRBV19 to TRBJ2-7; the TCRdb D gene call, TRBD2, has no DNA to confirm it. The CDR3 covers 14 residues. Germline assignment: CDR1 LNHDA and CDR2 SQIVND (reference sequence). The CDR3: CASSLSGRSHEQYF.

This chain uses TRBV7-9 with TRBJ2-1. This CDR3 contains 16 residues. Germline V lookup: CDR1 SEHNR, CDR2 FQNEAQ (reference sequence). CDR3 amino acids: CASSLGYGASYNEQFF.

J is TRBJ1-1 and V is TRBV6-1. There are 13 residues in the CDR3. Germline CDR1 MNHNS, CDR2 SASEGT. The CDR3 reads CASSVSWDTEAFF.